This T cell receptor (beta chain) was retrieved from a study of control samples from healthy donors and cancer patients. This CDR3 is built from 14 residues. CDR1 and CDR2 from the germline V gene are MNHEY and SMNVEV (reference sequence). V was shortened by 1 base and J by 6 bases, with 13 bases between the two germline ends. The data were produced by immunoSEQ multiplex PCR, yet TCRdb's version contains in-frame clones alone and is incomplete. The sample has about 120,000 clones, 70% to 90% seen once. This chain joins TRBV27 and TRBJ2-7; possibly TRBD1 for D (6 bases). The sequencing input was blood. The sequence was collected from a middle-aged man in good health. The CDR3 coding sequence is TGTGCCAGCAGTTTATTGGGGGCCGCGGGCGAGCAGTACTTC. Translating gives CASSLLGAAGEQYF.